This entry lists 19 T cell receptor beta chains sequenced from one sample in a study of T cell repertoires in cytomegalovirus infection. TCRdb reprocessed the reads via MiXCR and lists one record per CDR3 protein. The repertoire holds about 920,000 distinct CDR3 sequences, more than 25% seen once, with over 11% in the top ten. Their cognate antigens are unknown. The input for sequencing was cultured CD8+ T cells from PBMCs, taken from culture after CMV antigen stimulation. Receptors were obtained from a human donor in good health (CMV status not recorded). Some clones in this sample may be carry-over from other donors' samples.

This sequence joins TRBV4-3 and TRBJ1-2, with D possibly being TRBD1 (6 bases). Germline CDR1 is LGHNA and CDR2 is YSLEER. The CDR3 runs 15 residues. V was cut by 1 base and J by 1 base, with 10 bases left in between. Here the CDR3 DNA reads TGCGCCAGCAGCCAAGCCAGGACAGTTAACTATGGCTACACCTTC. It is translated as CASSQARTVNYGYTF.

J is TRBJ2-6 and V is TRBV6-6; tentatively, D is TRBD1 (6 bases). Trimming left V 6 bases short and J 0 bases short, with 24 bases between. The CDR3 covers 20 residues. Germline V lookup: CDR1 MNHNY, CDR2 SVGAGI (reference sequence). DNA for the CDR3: TGTGCCAGCAGCCTCGACAGGTACTACAACCTAGGCTCTGGGGCCAACGTCCTGACTTTC. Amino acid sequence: CASSLDRYYNLGSGANVLTF.

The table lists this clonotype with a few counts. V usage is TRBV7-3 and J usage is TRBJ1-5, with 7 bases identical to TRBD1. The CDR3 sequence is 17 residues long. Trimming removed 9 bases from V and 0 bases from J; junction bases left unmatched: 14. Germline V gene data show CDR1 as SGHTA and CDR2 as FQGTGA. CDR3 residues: CARGQIHVGDSNQPQHF. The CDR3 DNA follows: TGTGCCAGGGGACAGATCCATGTCGGTGATAGCAATCAGCCCCAGCATTTT.

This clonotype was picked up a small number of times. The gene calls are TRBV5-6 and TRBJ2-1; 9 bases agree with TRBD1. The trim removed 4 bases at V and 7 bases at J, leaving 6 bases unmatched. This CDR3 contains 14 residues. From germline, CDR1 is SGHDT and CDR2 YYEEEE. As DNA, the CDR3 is TGTGCCAGCAGCATCGGACAGGGGATGAATGAGCAGTTCTTC. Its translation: CASSIGQGMNEQFF.

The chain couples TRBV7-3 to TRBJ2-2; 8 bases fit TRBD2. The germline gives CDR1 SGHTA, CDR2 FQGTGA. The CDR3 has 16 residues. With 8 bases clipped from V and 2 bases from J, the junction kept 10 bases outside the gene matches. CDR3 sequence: CASLSRGGENTGELFF. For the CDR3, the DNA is TGTGCCAGCCTCTCTCGGGGGGGGGAAAACACCGGGGAGCTGTTTTTT.

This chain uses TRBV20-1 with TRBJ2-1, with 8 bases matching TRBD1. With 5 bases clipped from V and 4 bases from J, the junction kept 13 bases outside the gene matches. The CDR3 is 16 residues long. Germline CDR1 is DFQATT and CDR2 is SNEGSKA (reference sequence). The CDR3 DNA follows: TGCAGTGCTCCCGGCTACCGGGACAGGCCATACAATGAGCAGTTCTTC. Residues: CSAPGYRDRPYNEQFF.

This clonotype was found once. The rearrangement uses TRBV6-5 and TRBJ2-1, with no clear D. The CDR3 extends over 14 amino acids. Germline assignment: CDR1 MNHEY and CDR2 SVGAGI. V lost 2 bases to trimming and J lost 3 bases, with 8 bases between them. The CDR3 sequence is CASSYADIYNEQFF. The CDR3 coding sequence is TGTGCCAGCAGTTACGCTGACATCTACAATGAGCAGTTCTTC.

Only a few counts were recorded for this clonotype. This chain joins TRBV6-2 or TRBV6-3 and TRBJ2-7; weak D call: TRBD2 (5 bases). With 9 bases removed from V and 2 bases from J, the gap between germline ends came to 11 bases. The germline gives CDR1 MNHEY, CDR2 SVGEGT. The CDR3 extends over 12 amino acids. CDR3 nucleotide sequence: TGTGCCAGATGCCCGGGGACCTACGAGCAGTACGTC. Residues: CARCPGTYEQYV.

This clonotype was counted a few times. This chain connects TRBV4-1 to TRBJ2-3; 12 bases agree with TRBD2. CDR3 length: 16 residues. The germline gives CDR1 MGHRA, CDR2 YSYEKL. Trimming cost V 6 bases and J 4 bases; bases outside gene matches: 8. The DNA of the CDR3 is TGCGCCAGCAGACCCTCTAGCGGGGGGGGCGCAGATACGCAGTATTTT. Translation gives CASRPSSGGGADTQYF.

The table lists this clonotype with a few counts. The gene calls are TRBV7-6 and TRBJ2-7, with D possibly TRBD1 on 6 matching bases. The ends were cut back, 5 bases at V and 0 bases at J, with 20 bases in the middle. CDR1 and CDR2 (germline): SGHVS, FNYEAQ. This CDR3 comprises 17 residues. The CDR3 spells CASSNRPTGLSSYEQYF. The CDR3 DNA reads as TGTGCCAGCAGCAATCGCCCCACAGGGTTGAGCTCCTACGAGCAGTACTTC. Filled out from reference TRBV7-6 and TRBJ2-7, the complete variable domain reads GAGVSQSPRYKVTKRGQDVALRCDPISGHVSLYWYRQALGQGPEFLTYFNYEAQQDKSGLPNDRFSAERPEGSISTLTIQRTEQRDSAMYRCASSNRPTGLSSYEQYFGPGTRLTVT.

The DNA of the CDR3 is TGTGCCAGCAGCGGCCGGGACAGATACAATGAGCAGTTCTTC. It codes for CASSGRDRYNEQFF. The V and J genes are TRBV5-4 and TRBJ2-1, with 7 bases identical to TRBD1. This CDR3 has 14 amino acids. Germline-derived CDR1 and CDR2 are SGHNT and YYREEE (reference sequence). V shed 4 bases and J 4 bases; nucleotides not matched to a gene: 5.

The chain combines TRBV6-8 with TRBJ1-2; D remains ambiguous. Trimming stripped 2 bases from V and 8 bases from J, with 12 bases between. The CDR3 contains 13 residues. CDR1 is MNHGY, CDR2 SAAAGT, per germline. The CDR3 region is CASSYVSTGGYTF. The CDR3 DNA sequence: TGTGCCAGCAGTTACGTCTCCACTGGGGGCTACACCTTC.

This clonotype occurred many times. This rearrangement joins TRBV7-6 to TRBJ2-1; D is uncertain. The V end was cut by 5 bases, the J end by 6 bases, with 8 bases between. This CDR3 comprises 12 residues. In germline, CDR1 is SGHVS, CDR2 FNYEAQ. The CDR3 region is CASSRSPNEQFF. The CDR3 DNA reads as TGTGCCAGCAGCAGAAGTCCCAATGAGCAGTTCTTC.

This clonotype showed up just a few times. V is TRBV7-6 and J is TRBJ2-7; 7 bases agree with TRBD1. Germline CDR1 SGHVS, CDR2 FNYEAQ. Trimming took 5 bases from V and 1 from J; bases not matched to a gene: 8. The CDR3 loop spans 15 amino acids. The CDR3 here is CASSPSPGQSYEQYV. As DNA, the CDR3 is TGTGCCAGCAGCCCTAGCCCGGGACAGTCCTACGAGCAGTACGTC.

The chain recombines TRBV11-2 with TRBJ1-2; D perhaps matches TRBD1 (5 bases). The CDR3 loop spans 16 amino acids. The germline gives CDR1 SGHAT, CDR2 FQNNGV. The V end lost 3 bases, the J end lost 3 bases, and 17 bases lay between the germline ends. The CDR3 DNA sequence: TGTGCCAGCAGCTTGAGCCAACGGGCCAGGGACTATGGCTACACCTTC. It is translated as CASSLSQRARDYGYTF.

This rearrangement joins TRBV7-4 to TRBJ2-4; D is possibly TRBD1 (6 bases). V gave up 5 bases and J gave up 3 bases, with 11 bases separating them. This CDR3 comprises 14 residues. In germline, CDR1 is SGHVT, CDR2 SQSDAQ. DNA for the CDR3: TGTGCCAGCAGCACAGGGTCGGACAAAAACATTCAGTACTTC. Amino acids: CASSTGSDKNIQYF.

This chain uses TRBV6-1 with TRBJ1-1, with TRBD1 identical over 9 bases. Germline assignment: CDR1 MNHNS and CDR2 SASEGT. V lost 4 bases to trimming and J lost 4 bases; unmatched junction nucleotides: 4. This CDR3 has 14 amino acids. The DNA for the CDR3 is TGTGCCAGCAGTGCACGGACAGGGGTCACTGAAGCTTTCTTT. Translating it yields CASSARTGVTEAFF.

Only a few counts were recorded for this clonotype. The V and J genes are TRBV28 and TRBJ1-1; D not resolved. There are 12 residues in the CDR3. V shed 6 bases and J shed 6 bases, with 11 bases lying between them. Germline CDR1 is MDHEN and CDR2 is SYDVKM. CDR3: CASSRDSPEAFF. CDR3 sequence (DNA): TGTGCCAGCAGCCGTGACTCCCCTGAAGCTTTCTTT.

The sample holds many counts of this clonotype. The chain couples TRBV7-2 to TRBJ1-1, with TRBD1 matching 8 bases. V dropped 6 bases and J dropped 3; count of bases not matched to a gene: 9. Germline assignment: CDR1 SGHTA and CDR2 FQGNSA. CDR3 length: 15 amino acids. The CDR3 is CASSSVRGLYTEAFF. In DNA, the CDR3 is TGTGCCAGCAGTTCCGTCAGGGGGCTGTACACTGAAGCTTTCTTT.